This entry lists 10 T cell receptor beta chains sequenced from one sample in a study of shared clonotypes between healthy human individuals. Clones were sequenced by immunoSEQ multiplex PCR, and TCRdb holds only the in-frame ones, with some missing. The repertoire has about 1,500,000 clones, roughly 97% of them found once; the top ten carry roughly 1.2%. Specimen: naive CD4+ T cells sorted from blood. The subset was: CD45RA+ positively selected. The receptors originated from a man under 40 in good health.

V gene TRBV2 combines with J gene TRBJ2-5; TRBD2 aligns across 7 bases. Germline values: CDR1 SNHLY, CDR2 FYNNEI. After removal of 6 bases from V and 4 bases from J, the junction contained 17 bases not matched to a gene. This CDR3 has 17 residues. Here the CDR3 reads CASSSHIGQREGETQYF. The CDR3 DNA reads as TGTGCCAGCAGCTCCCACATAGGGCAGCGGGAAGGAGAGACCCAGTACTTC.

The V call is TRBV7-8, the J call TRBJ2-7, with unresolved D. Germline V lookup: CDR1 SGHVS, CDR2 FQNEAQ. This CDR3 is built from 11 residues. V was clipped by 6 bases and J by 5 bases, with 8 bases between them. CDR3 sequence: CASRLVNEQYF. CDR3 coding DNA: TGTGCCAGCAGGCTAGTAAACGAGCAGTACTTC.

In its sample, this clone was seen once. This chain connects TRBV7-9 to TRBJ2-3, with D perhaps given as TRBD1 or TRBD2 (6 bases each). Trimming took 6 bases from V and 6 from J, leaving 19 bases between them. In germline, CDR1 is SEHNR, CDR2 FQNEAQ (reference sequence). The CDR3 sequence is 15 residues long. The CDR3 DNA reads TGTGCCAGCAGTTCCAGGGGAGCCGGAGGGGATACGCAGTATTTT. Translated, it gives CASSSRGAGGDTQYF.

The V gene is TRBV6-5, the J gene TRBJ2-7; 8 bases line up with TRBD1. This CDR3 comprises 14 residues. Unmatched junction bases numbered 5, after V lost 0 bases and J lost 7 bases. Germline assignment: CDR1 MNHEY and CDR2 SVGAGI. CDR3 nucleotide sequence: TGTGCCAGCAGTTACTCGACAGGGGCGGAAGAGCAGTACTTC. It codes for CASSYSTGAEEQYF.

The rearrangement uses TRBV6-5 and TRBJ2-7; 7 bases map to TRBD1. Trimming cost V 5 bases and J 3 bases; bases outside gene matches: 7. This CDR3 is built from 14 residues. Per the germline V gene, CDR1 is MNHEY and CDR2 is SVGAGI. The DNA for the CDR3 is TGTGCCAGCAGTGCCCGGGACAGAGGCTACGAGCAGTACTTC. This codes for CASSARDRGYEQYF.

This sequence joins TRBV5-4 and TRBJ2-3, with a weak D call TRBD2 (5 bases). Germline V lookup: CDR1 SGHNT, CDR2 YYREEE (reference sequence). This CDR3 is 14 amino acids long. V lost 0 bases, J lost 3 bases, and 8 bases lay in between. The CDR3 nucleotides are TGTGCCAGCAGCTTGGGGAGGTATACAGATACGCAGTATTTT. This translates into CASSLGRYTDTQYF.

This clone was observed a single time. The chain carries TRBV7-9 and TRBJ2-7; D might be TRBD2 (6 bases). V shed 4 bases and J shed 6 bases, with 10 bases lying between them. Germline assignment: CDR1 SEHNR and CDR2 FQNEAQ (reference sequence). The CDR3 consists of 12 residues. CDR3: CASSSGESEQYF. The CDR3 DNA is TGTGCCAGCAGCTCGGGGGAGAGCGAGCAGTACTTC.

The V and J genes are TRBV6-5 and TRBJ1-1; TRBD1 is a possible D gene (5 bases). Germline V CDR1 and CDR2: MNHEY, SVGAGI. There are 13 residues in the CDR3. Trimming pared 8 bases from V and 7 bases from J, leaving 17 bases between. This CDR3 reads CASGRPIRDEAFF. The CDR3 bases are TGTGCCAGCGGACGGCCAATCAGGGATGAAGCTTTCTTT.

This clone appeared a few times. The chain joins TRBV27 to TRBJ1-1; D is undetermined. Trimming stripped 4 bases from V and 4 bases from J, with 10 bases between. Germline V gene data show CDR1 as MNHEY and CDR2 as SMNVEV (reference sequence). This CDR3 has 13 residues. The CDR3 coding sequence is TGTGCCAGCAGTTATTCGCCGGGCACTGAAGCTTTCTTT. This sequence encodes CASSYSPGTEAFF.

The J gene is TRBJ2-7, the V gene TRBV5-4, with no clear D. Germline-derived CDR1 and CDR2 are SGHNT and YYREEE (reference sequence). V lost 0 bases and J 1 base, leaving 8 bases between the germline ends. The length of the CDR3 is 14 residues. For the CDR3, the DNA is TGTGCCAGCAGCTTGGAAGGAGAATCCTACGAGCAGTACTTC. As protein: CASSLEGESYEQYF.